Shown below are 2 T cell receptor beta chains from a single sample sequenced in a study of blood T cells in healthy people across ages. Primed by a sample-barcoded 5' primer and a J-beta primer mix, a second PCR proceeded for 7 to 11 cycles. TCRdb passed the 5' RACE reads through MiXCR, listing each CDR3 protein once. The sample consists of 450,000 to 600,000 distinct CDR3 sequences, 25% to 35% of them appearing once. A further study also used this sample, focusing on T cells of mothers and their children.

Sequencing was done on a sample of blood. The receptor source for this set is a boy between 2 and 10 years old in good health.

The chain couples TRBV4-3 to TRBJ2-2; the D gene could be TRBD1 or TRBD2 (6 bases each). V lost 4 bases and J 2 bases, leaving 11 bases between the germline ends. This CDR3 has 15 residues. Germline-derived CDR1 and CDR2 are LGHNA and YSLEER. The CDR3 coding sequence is TGCGCCAGCAGCCGGGGGGCCATCAACACCGGGGAGCTGTTTTTT. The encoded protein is CASSRGAINTGELFF.

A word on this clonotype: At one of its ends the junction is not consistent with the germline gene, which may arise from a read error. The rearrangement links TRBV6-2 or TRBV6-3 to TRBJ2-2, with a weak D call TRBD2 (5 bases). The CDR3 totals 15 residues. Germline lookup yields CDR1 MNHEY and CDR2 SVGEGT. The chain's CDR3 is CASSYFGLPPGELFF. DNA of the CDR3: TGTGCCAGCAGTTACTTCGGCCTACCCCCTGGGGAGCTGTTCTTT.